A selection of T cell receptor beta chains follows, all from one sample in a study of T cells in Graves' hyperthyroidism and ophthalmopathy. TCRdb used MiXCR to reprocess the multiplex PCR reads, holding one entry per CDR3 protein. The data contain about 380,000 distinct CDR3 sequences, about 13% of them singletons. The specimen was blood. All receptors come from a man younger than 45 with Graves' hyperthyroidism that later progressed to Graves' ophthalmopathy. CDR3s include the opening cysteine and the closing phenylalanine or tryptophan.

V gene	J gene	CDR3 protein
TRBV3-1	TRBJ2-1	CASSRSNNEQFF
TRBV12-5	TRBJ1-6	CASGAGTDYNSPLHF
TRBV19	TRBJ1-1	CASSIGHGAEAFF
TRBV29-1	TRBJ2-5	CSVATGQQETQYF
TRBV6-1	TRBJ2-3	CASSPYSLDTQYF
TRBV5-8	TRBJ1-5	CASSLVRLDRVNQPQHF
TRBV20-1	TRBJ1-2	CSARDGTIYGYTF
TRBV4-1	TRBJ2-2	CASSQDHGELFF
TRBV12-3/TRBV12-4	TRBJ1-1	CASSWRGLEAFF
TRBV10-3	TRBJ2-7	CAITMGTTYEQYF
TRBV28	TRBJ1-6	CASSFGTEALVNSPLHF
TRBV20-1	TRBJ2-2	CSAGEDYNTGELFF
TRBV20-1	TRBJ2-7	CSAQTGLSYEQYF
TRBV9	TRBJ1-2	CASREKGGGYTF